Shown below are 32 T cell receptor beta chains from a single sample sequenced in a study of T cells in Graves' hyperthyroidism and ophthalmopathy. The CDR3 regions of TCR beta were amplified from RNA transcripts. A first-round RT-PCR of the TCR CDR3 used the HTBI primer set. From the multiplex PCR reads, TCRdb called clonotypes with MiXCR, one entry per CDR3 protein. The sample consists of 500,000 to 600,000 distinct CDR3 sequences, 40% to 55% of them appearing once. The sequenced material came from peripheral blood or thyroid tissue (not recorded which). The receptors were gathered from a young woman with Graves' hyperthyroidism.

The DNA for the CDR3 is TGCAGTTTCGGGGGCAACCCACAGTACGAGCAGTACTTC. Translating gives CSFGGNPQYEQYF. This chain uses TRBV20-1 with TRBJ2-7; D tentatively fits TRBD1 or TRBD2 (6 bases each). V was cut by 8 bases and J by 4 bases, with 18 bases left in between. The CDR3 totals 13 residues. The germline V gene encodes CDR1 DFQATT and CDR2 SNEGSKA (reference sequence).

The table lists this clonotype with many counts. This chain links TRBV9 with TRBJ1-1; maybe TRBD1 (5 bases). With 3 bases removed from V and 1 base from J, the gap between germline ends came to 10 bases. This CDR3 is built from 14 residues. CDR1 is SGDLS, CDR2 YYNGEE, per germline. The CDR3 spells CASSAYGQNTEAFF. The CDR3 coding sequence is TGTGCCAGCAGCGCGTACGGACAGAACACTGAAGCTTTCTTT.

This clonotype was counted many times. This chain joins TRBV27 and TRBJ1-5; 7 bases are shared with TRBD1. Germline V gives CDR1 MNHEY, CDR2 SMNVEV (reference sequence). CDR3 size: 13 residues. The V and J ends lost 6 bases and 3 bases, in that order; junction bases with no gene match: 2. CDR3 protein: CASRTGYNQPQHF. The CDR3 DNA sequence: TGTGCCAGCAGGACAGGGTACAATCAGCCCCAGCATTTT.

At least ten counts were recorded for this clonotype. This rearrangement joins TRBV15 to TRBJ2-7; TRBD1 aligns across 7 bases. The CDR3 runs to 15 residues. Germline V gene lookup returns CDR1 LNHNV and CDR2 YYDKDF (reference sequence). Trimming at V came to 3 bases and at J to 2 bases, leaving 7 bases not matched to a gene. CDR3 amino acids: CATSSNRGLAYEQYF. The DNA for the CDR3 is TGTGCCACCAGCAGTAACAGGGGTCTAGCCTACGAGCAGTACTTC.

This chain connects TRBV19 to TRBJ1-4; TRBD1 might be the D (5 bases). The germline V gene has CDR1 LNHDA and CDR2 SQIVND (reference sequence). This CDR3 is built from 13 residues. Trimming took off 7 bases at V and 1 base at J, with 7 bases between the two ends. The CDR3 here is CASTGQTNEKLFF. CDR3 DNA: TGTGCCAGTACAGGGCAAACTAATGAAAAACTGTTTTTT.

Note on this clonotype: At one boundary the junction diverges from the germline segment, which might be a read error. This chain links TRBV19 with TRBJ2-2; 7 nucleotides align to TRBD1. This CDR3 region has 17 residues. Germline loops: CDR1 LNHDA, CDR2 SQIVND (reference sequence). The CDR3 bases are TGTGCCAGTAGTACCCCACCGGGACAGCAAAACACCGGGGAGCTGTCTTGG. This sequence encodes CASSTPPGQQNTGELSW.

Regarding this clonotype: The junction departs from the called germline gene at one end, perhaps through a read error. The genes are TRBV11-2 and TRBJ1-5; 10 bases agree with TRBD1. Germline-derived CDR1 and CDR2 are SGHAT and FQNNGV. This CDR3 has 16 residues. The CDR3 DNA is TGTGCCAGCAGCTTACCAGGGGGACAGGGGAATCAGCCTCAGCATTTT. Amino acid sequence: CASSLPGGQGNQPQHF.

There are many counts of this clonotype. The gene calls are TRBV11-3 and TRBJ2-6; D gene ambiguous. The length of the CDR3 is 16 residues. The V end was cut by 6 bases, the J end by 2 bases, with 14 bases between. Germline CDR1 reads SGHNT; CDR2 reads YENEEA. The CDR3 DNA reads as TGTGCCAGCAGGGGGATCGGTACCCCTGGGGCCAACGTCCTGACTTTC. It codes for CASRGIGTPGANVLTF.

Note on this clonotype: At one boundary the junction diverges from the germline segment, which might be a read error. The J gene is TRBJ1-5, the V gene TRBV6-5, with D tentatively TRBD1 (5 bases). This CDR3 is 15 amino acids long. Per germline, CDR1 MNHEY and CDR2 SVGAGI. The CDR3 DNA reads as TGTGCCATCAGTTATCTCGACAGTAGCAATCAGCCCCAGCATTTT. It yields the protein CAISYLDSSNQPQHF.

This clonotype was observed once. This rearrangement joins TRBV7-3 to TRBJ2-2, with 11 bases fitting TRBD2. V gave up 4 bases and J gave up 1 base; unmatched junction bases: 5. The CDR3 runs to 17 residues. Germline V lookup: CDR1 SGHTA, CDR2 FQGTGA. The CDR3 reads CASSSYLAGGNTGELFF. DNA of the CDR3: TGTGCCAGCAGCTCATATCTAGCGGGAGGGAACACCGGGGAGCTGTTTTTT.

This clonotype was counted ten times or more. The chain links TRBV3-1 to TRBJ1-1; D might be TRBD1 (6 bases). This CDR3 is built from 15 residues. CDR1 and CDR2 (germline): LGHDT, YNNKEL (reference sequence). Trimming shortened V by 4 bases and J by 2 bases, and 14 bases separated the two germline ends. This CDR3 is CASSLQGQLNTEAFF. DNA of the CDR3: TGTGCCAGCAGCCTACAGGGTCAGCTTAACACTGAAGCTTTCTTT. The whole variable domain, filled in from reference TRBV3-1 and TRBJ1-1, reads DTAVSQTPKYLVTQMGNDKSIKCEQNLGHDTMYWYKQDSKKFLKIMFSYNNKELIINETVPNRFSPKSPDKAHLNLHINSLELGDSAVYFCASSLQGQLNTEAFFGQGTRLTVV.

This clonotype was seen repeatedly, ten times or more. V is TRBV20-1 and J is TRBJ2-7; no firm D call. The V and J ends lost 4 bases and 4 bases respectively, with 8 bases between them. There are 11 residues in the CDR3. In germline, CDR1 is DFQATT, CDR2 SNEGSKA (reference sequence). CDR3 in amino acids: CSAKQVYEQYF. Written as DNA, the CDR3 is TGCAGTGCTAAACAAGTTTACGAGCAGTACTTC.

The chain links TRBV7-3 to TRBJ1-6, with D perhaps TRBD1 (5 bases). Germline loops: CDR1 SGHTA, CDR2 FQGTGA. Trimming removed 3 bases at V and 15 bases at J, with 12 bases between. CDR3 length: 12 amino acids. CDR3 amino acids: CASSLSGTFLHF. The CDR3 DNA follows: TGTGCCAGCAGCTTGTCAGGGACTTTCCTCCACTTT.

Ten or more counts support this clonotype. The chain employs TRBV20-1 and TRBJ1-6; 7 bases map to TRBD1. Losses at the gene ends were 1 base for V and 7 bases for J; bases not matched to a gene: 4. This CDR3 has 14 residues. Germline lookup yields CDR1 DFQATT and CDR2 SNEGSKA (reference sequence). CDR3 DNA sequence: TGCAGTGCTAGAGTTGGGACAGCGAATTCACCCCTCCACTTT. This encodes CSARVGTANSPLHF.

At least ten counts were recorded for this clonotype. The genes are TRBV20-1 and TRBJ1-5; D is possibly TRBD1 (5 bases). The CDR3 is 14 amino acids. The germline V and J ends were trimmed by 5 bases and 2 bases, with 13 bases remaining between them. The germline V gene encodes CDR1 DFQATT and CDR2 SNEGSKA (reference sequence). The CDR3 region is CSADALGGNQPQHF. In nucleotides, the CDR3 is TGCAGTGCTGACGCCCTAGGGGGCAATCAGCCCCAGCATTTT.

The chain couples TRBV7-2 to TRBJ1-5; 9 nucleotides agree with TRBD1. V lost 5 bases to trimming and J lost 5 bases; unmatched junction nucleotides: 10. Germline V gene sequence: CDR1 SGHTA, CDR2 FQGNSA. The CDR3 is 16 amino acids. The CDR3 loop reads CASSLIGTGYDQPQHF. In DNA form, the CDR3 reads TGTGCCAGCAGCCTGATCGGGACAGGGTACGATCAGCCCCAGCATTTT.

A note on this clonotype: This clone may be a read error of a much larger clone one base away. This chain joins TRBV7-6 and TRBJ2-2; 7 positions agree with TRBD1. CDR1 and CDR2 from the germline V gene are SGHVS and FNYEAQ. The V gene end was trimmed by 4 bases and the J gene end by 0 bases; junction bases not matched to a gene: 5. The CDR3 has 16 residues. CDR3: CASSSEGAANTGELFF. CDR3 coding DNA: TGTGCCAGCAGCTCAGAGGGGGCCGCGAACACCGGGGAGCTGTTTTTT.

This clonotype was counted at least ten times. The genes are TRBV9 and TRBJ2-7; the D is unclear. V lost 0 bases and J lost 6, with 10 bases in between. The CDR3 contains 13 residues. The germline V gene has CDR1 SGDLS and CDR2 YYNGEE. CDR3 in DNA: TGTGCCAGCAGCGTAGACCTACCGGCCGAGCAGTACTTC. Protein sequence: CASSVDLPAEQYF.

V is TRBV20-1 and J is TRBJ1-6; 7 positions match TRBD1. The V gene end was trimmed by 0 bases and the J gene end by 10 bases; junction bases not matched to a gene: 6. CDR3 length: 14 amino acids. Germline CDR1 and CDR2: DFQATT and SNEGSKA (reference sequence). The CDR3 loop reads CSAREGAGGSPLHF. DNA of the CDR3: TGCAGTGCTAGAGAGGGGGCAGGGGGGTCACCCCTCCACTTT.

The rearrangement links TRBV25-1 to TRBJ1-2; D not resolved. Per the germline V gene, CDR1 is MGHDK and CDR2 is SYGVNS. The V end lost 0 bases, the J end lost 2 bases, and 7 bases lay between the germline ends. This CDR3 has 14 amino acids. The CDR3 DNA is TGTGCCAGCAGTGAATACGGCAGGAACTATGGCTACACCTTC. Amino acids: CASSEYGRNYGYTF.

The chain carries TRBV6-5 and TRBJ1-2; D not resolved. This CDR3 has 14 residues. The germline V gene encodes CDR1 MNHEY and CDR2 SVGAGI. Trimming took off 2 bases at V and 6 bases at J, with 13 bases between the two ends. The DNA for the CDR3 is TGTGCCAGCAGTTACCTGGGGATTATGCATGGCTACACCTTC. It codes for CASSYLGIMHGYTF.

This clonotype was observed many times. The gene calls are TRBV4-1 and TRBJ1-1; no clear D gene. V was cut by 3 bases and J by 2 bases, with 19 bases left in between. Germline CDR1 and CDR2: MGHRA and YSYEKL. There are 17 residues in the CDR3. CDR3 residues: CASSQILQPGRNTEAFF. In DNA, the CDR3 is TGCGCCAGCAGCCAGATCCTACAACCGGGCCGAAACACTGAAGCTTTCTTT.

This clonotype was found many times. The chain joins TRBV4-3 to TRBJ2-7; D possibly uses TRBD1 or TRBD2 (5 bases each). The ends were cut back, 6 bases at V and 4 bases at J, with 16 bases in the middle. The CDR3 consists of 14 residues. Per the germline V gene, CDR1 is LGHNA and CDR2 is YSLEER. CDR3 sequence: CASSIGLTVYEQYF. The CDR3 DNA is TGCGCCAGCAGTATCGGACTGACAGTTTACGAGCAGTACTTC.

This clonotype was detected many times. This chain links TRBV20-1 with TRBJ1-2; 11 nucleotides align to TRBD1. The CDR3 contains 15 residues. Germline V gene lookup returns CDR1 DFQATT and CDR2 SNEGSKA (reference sequence). V lost 4 bases to trimming and J lost 4 bases; unmatched junction nucleotides: 8. The CDR3 loop reads CSATQGQGGRYGYTF. Here the CDR3 DNA reads TGCAGTGCTACTCAGGGACAGGGGGGCCGCTATGGCTACACCTTC.

Regarding this clonotype: Since no conserved phenylalanine or tryptophan closes the CDR3, a read error is the likely cause. The chain couples TRBV12-3 or TRBV12-4 to TRBJ2-7, with D possibly TRBD2 on 6 matching bases. This CDR3 comprises 11 residues. The ends were cut back, 5 bases at V and 4 bases at J, with 6 bases in the middle. The CDR3 sequence is CASSGGYEQYL. CDR3 nucleotides: TGTGCCAGCAGTGGAGGGTACGAGCAGTACCTC.

V gene TRBV29-1 combines with J gene TRBJ2-1; 8 bases line up with TRBD1. Germline V gene data show CDR1 as SQVTM and CDR2 as ANQGSEA. The V and J ends lost 8 bases and 6 bases, in that order; junction bases with no gene match: 6. The CDR3 sequence is 12 residues long. CDR3 coding DNA: TGCAGCACCGGACAGGGAGGCAATGAGCAGTTCTTC. It specifies CSTGQGGNEQFF.

This clonotype was detected many times. CDR3 sequence (DNA): TGTGCCAGCAGTTACGGGTATGGGACAGCGACCGGGGAGCTGTTTTTT. Protein: CASSYGYGTATGELFF. The V and J genes are TRBV6-5 and TRBJ2-2, with 7 bases identical to TRBD1. Germline-derived CDR1 and CDR2 are MNHEY and SVGAGI. The CDR3 sequence is 16 residues long. Germline trimming cut 2 bases from V and 5 bases from J; bases unmatched to any gene: 8.

This clonotype was seen at least ten times. The V call is TRBV7-9, the J call TRBJ1-1; D perhaps matches TRBD1 (6 bases). The CDR3 length is 15 residues. The germline V and J ends were trimmed by 5 bases and 5 bases, with 18 bases remaining between them. CDR1 and CDR2 from the germline V gene are SEHNR and FQNEAQ (reference sequence). The CDR3 DNA follows: TGTGCCAGCAGCGCTACAACAGGGAGAAAAACTGAAGCTTTCTTT. As protein: CASSATTGRKTEAFF.

This clonotype occurred many times. The CDR3 here is CASGRERNEQFF. The CDR3 DNA sequence: TGTGCCAGCGGGCGGGAAAGGAATGAGCAGTTCTTC. The chain has TRBV7-2 and TRBJ2-1; tentative D call: TRBD2 (6 bases). This CDR3 has 12 residues. With 8 bases removed from V and 7 bases from J, the gap between germline ends came to 12 bases. Germline V gives CDR1 SGHTA, CDR2 FQGNSA.

The sample holds many counts of this clonotype. The chain recombines TRBV24-1 with TRBJ1-1, with D uncertain. The CDR3 is 12 residues long. With 6 bases removed from V and 11 bases from J, the gap between germline ends came to 15 bases. In germline, CDR1 is KGHDR, CDR2 SFDVKD. CDR3 DNA: TGTGCCACCAGTAACCCCGGCCTGGGGGCTTTCTTT. It codes for CATSNPGLGAFF.

The chain has TRBV20-1 and TRBJ1-2; 7 bases fit TRBD1. The V gene's germline CDR1 is DFQATT and CDR2 SNEGSKA (reference sequence). J gave up 8 bases and V 0 bases, and 6 bases lay outside the gene matches. The length of the CDR3 is 13 residues. The CDR3 DNA follows: TGCAGTGCTAGAGACGACAGGGCGCGCGGCTACACCTTC. Protein: CSARDDRARGYTF.

The table lists this clonotype with a count of one. This chain uses TRBV7-2 with TRBJ1-6; weak D call: TRBD1 (5 bases). Trimming took 1 base from V and 10 from J, leaving 11 bases between them. The CDR3 spans 14 residues. CDR1 is SGHTA and CDR2 is FQGNSA in the germline V gene. CDR3 coding DNA: TGTGCCAGCAGCTTAGGGATTGGGGGGTCACCCCTCCACTTT. Residues: CASSLGIGGSPLHF.